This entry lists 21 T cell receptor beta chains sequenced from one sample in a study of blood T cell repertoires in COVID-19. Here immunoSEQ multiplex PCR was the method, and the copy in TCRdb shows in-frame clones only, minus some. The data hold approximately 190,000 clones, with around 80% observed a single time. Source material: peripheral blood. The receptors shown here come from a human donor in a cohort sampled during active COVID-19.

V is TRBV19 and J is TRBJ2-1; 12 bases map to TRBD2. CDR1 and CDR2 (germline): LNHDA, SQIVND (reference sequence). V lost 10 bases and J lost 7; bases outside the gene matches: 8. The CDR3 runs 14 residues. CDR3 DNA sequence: TGTGCCACCAAACCGGGACTAGCGGGTAATGAGCAGTTCTTC. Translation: CATKPGLAGNEQFF.

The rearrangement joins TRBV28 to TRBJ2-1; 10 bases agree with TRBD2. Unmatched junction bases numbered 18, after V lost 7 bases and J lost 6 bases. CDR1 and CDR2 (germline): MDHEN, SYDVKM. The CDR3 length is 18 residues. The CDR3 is CASIAPWGAGGRGNEQFF. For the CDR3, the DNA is TGTGCCAGCATCGCCCCCTGGGGAGCGGGGGGGAGGGGCAATGAGCAGTTCTTC.

DNA for the CDR3: TGTGCCAGCAGTTTACATGACAGACCGAACACTGAAGCTTTCTTT. This translates into CASSLHDRPNTEAFF. This chain links TRBV28 with TRBJ1-1; TRBD1 might be the D (5 bases). The CDR3 totals 15 residues. The ends were cut back, 2 bases at V and 1 base at J, with 11 bases in the middle. Germline V gives CDR1 MDHEN, CDR2 SYDVKM.

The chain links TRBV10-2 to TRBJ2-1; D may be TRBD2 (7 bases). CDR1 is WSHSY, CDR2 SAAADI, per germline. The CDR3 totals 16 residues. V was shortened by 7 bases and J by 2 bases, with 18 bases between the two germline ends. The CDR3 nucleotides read TGCGCCAGCACCGCCCGGGGGGCCGGGGCCTACAATGAGCAGTTCTTC. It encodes CASTARGAGAYNEQFF.

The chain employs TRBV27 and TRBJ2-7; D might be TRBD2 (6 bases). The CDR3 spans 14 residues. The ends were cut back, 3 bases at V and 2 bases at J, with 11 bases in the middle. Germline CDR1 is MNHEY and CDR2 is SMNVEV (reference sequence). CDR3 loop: CASSFLATAYEQYF. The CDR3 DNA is TGTGCCAGCAGTTTTCTAGCGACGGCCTACGAGCAGTACTTC.

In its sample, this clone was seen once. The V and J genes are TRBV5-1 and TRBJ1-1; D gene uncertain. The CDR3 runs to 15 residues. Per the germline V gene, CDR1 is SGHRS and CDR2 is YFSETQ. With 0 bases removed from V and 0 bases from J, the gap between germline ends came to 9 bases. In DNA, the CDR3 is TGCGCCAGCAGCTTGGAACTGGGCCTGAACACTGAAGCTTTCTTT. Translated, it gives CASSLELGLNTEAFF.

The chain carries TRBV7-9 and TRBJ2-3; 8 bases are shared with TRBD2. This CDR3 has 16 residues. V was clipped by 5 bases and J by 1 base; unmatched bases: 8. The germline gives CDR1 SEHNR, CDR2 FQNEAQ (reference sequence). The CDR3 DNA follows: TGTGCCAGCAGCCCCCACGGGGGGGGCGGCACAGATACGCAGTATTTT. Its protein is CASSPHGGGGTDTQYF.

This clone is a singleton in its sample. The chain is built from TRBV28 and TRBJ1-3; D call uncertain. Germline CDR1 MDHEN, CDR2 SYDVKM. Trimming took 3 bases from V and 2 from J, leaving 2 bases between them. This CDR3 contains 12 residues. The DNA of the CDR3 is TGTGCCAGCAGTTTCGCTGGAAACACCATATATTTT. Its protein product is CASSFAGNTIYF.

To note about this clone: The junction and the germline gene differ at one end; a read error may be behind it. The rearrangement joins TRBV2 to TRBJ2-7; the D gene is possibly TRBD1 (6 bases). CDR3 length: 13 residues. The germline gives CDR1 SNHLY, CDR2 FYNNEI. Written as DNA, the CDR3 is TGTGCCAGCAGTGAAGCGCGATTCAACGAGGGGGAGTTC. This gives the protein CASSEARFNEGEF.

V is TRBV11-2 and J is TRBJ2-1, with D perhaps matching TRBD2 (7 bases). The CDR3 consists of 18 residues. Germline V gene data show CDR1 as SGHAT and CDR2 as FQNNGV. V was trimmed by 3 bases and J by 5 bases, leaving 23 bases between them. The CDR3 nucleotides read TGTGCCAGCAGCTTCGGGGGGCCGTGGGCTGGGACTAACAATGAGCAGTTCTTC. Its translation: CASSFGGPWAGTNNEQFF.

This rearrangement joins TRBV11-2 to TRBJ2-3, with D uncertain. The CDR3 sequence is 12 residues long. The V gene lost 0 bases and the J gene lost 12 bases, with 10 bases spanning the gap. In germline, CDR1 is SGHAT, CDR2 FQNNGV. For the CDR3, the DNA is TGTGCCAGCAGCTTAGAAGGTAGCCCCCAGTATTTT. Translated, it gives CASSLEGSPQYF.

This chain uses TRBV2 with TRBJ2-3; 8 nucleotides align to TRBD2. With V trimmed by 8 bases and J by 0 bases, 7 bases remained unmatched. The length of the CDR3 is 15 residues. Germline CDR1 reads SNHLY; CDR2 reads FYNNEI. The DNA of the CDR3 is TGTGCCAGCCAGGCGACTAGCGCTAGCACAGATACGCAGTATTTT. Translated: CASQATSASTDTQYF.

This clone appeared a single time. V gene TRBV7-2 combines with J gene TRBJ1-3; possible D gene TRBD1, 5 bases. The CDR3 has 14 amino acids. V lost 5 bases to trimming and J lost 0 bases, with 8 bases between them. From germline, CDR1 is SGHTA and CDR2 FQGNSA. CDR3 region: CASSLDNSGNTIYF. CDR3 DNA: TGTGCCAGCAGCCTGGACAACTCTGGAAACACCATATATTTT.

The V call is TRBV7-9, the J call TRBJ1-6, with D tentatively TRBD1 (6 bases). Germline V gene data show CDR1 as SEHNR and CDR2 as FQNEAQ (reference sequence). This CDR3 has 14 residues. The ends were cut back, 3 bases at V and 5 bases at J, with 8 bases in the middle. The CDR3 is CASSFWTDNSPLHF. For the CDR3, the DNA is TGTGCCAGCAGCTTTTGGACAGATAATTCACCCCTCCACTTT.

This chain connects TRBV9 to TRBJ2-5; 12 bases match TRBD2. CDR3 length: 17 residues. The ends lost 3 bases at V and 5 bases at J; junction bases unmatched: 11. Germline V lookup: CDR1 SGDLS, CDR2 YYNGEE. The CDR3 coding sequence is TGTGCCAGCAGCGCCGGTGCTGGACTAGCGGGAAGGGAGACCCAGTACTTC. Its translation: CASSAGAGLAGRETQYF.

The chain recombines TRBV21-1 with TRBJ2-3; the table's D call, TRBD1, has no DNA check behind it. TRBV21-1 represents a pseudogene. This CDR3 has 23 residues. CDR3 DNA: TGTGCCAGCAGCAGACTTCCCAGGAAAAGGGGACAGTTGGGCGGATCTAGCACAGATACGCAGTATTTT. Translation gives CASSRLPRKRGQLGGSSTDTQYF.

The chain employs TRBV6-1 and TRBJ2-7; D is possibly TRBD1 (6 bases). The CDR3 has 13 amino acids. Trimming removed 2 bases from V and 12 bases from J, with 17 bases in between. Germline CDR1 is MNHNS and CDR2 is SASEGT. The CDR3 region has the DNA TGTGCCAGCAGTGAAAGTAGGGACATGGCGCCGTACGTC. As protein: CASSESRDMAPYV.

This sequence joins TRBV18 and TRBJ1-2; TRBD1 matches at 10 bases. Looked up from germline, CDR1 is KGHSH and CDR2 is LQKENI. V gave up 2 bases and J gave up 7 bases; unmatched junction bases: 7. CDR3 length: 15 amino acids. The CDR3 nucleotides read TGTGCCAGCTCACCATCTAGACAGGGGGCCAGTGGCTACACCTTC. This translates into CASSPSRQGASGYTF.

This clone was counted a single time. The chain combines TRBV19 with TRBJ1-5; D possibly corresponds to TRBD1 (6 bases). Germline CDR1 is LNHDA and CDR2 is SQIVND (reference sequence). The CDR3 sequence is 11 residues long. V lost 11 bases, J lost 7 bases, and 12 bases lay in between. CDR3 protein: CASGAYQPQHF. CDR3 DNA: TGTGCCTCAGGGGCCTACCAGCCCCAGCATTTT.

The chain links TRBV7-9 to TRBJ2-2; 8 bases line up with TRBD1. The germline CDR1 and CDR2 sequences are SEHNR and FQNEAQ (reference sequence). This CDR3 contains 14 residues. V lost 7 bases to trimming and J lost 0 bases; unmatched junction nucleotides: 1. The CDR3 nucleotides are TGTGCCAGCACAGGGGGCGCGAACACCGGGGAGCTGTTTTTT. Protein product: CASTGGANTGELFF.

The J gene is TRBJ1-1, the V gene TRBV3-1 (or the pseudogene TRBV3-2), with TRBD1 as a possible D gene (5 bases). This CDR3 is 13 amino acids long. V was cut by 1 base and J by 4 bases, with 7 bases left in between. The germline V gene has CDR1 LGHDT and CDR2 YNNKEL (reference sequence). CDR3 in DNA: TGTGCCAGCAGCCAAGGGGGCCTCACTGAAGCTTTCTTT. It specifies CASSQGGLTEAFF.